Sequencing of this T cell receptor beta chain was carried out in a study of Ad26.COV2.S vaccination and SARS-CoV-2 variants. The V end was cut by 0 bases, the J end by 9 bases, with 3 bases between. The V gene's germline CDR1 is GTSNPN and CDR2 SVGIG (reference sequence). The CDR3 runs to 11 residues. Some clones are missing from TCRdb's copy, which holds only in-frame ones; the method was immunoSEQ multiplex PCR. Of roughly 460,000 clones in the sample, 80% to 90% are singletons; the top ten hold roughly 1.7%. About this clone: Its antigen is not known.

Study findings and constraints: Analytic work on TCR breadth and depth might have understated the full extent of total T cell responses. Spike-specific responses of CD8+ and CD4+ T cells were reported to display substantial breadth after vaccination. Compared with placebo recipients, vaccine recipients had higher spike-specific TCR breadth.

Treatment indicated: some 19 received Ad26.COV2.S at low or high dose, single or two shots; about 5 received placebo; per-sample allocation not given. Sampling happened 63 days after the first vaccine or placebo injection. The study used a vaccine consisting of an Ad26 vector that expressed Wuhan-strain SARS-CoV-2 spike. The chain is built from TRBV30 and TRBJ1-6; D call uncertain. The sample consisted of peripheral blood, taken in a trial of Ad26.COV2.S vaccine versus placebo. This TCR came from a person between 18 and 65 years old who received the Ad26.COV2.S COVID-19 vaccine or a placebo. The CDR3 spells CAWSVASPLHF. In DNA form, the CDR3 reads TGTGCCTGGAGTGTTGCTTCACCCCTCCACTTT. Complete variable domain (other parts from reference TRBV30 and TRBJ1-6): SQTIHQWPATLVQPVGSPLSLECTVEGTSNPNLYWYRQAAGRGLQLLFYSVGIGQISSEVPQNLSASRPQDRQFILSSKKLLLSDSGFYLCAWSVASPLHFGNGTRLTVT.